Listed below are T cell receptor beta chains from one sample, sequenced in a study of T cells in Graves' hyperthyroidism and ophthalmopathy. TCRdb re-derived calls from the multiplex PCR reads in MiXCR, one entry per CDR3 protein. Among over 650,000 distinct CDR3 sequences, about 45% were seen once, and the ten largest hold less than 8.5%. The sequenced material came from peripheral blood or thyroid tissue (not recorded which). These TCRs come from an adult man with Graves' disease, either hyperthyroidism or ophthalmopathy (not recorded which). CDR3s include the opening cysteine and the closing phenylalanine or tryptophan. D genes are given only for firm matches. Not every row has a clone size; where given, it reads once, few, many or a size class.

D gene,clone size,J gene,V gene,CDR3 DNA,CDR3 protein
.,few,TRBJ2-6,TRBV7-9,TGTGCCAGCAGCCAAGATCTCAGGAGTCCCGGGGCCAACGTCCTGACTTTC,CASSQDLRSPGANVLTF
.,many,TRBJ1-1,TRBV12-3/TRBV12-4,TGTGCCAGCAGGGAAACAGGGAACACTGAAGCTTTCTTT,CASRETGNTEAFF
.,many,TRBJ1-4,TRBV6-5,TGTGCCAGCAGGAGGACGGAGAATGAAAAACTGTTTTTT,CASRRTENEKLFF
TRBD2,few,TRBJ2-5,TRBV19,TGTGCCAATAGCGCCGGGGTAGCGGGAGGCCACCAAGAGACCCAGTACTTC,CANSAGVAGGHQETQYF
.,few,TRBJ1-3,TRBV2,TGTGCCAGCAGGGAATTCCAGGCCTCCGTGGGCACCATATATTTT,CASREFQASVGTIYF
TRBD1,.,TRBJ1-5,TRBV12-3/TRBV12-4,TGTGCTAGTGGTTTGTCGGTGGGGACAGGAGATCAGCCCCAGCATTTT,CASGLSVGTGDQPQHF
.,few,TRBJ1-1,TRBV11-2,TGTGCCAGCAGCCGCTTAGGGGGTAGCGCTGAAGCTTTCTTT,CASSRLGGSAEAFF
.,.,TRBJ2-2,TRBV6-6,TGTGCCAGTCAGGCGGGTTGGACCGGGGAGCTGTTTTTT,CASQAGWTGELFF
.,many,TRBJ1-2,TRBV29-1,TGCAGCGTTGGGGAGATAGGAATTGGGGGCTACACCTTC,CSVGEIGIGGYTF
TRBD2,.,TRBJ2-5,TRBV7-3,TGTGCCAGCAGCTTGGGGACTAGCCCCCAAGAGACCCAGTACTTC,CASSLGTSPQETQYF
.,.,TRBJ1-3,TRBV7-6,TGTGCCAGCAGCTCGGGGACGGTGAACACCATATATTTT,CASSSGTVNTIYF
.,.,TRBJ1-1,TRBV7-9,TGTGCCAGCAGAGCACAGGGAATAGGGACTGAAGCTTTCTTT,CASRAQGIGTEAFF
.,.,TRBJ1-1,TRBV19,TGTGCCAGTAGTATAGATCCCGGTCAGGCGAACACTGAAGCTTTCTTT,CASSIDPGQANTEAFF
.,.,TRBJ2-2,TRBV24-1,TGTGCCACCAGTGACCCAGACACGGTCGGGGAGCTGTTTTTT,CATSDPDTVGELFF
.,few,TRBJ2-7,TRBV7-9,TGTGCCAGCAGCTTAGCCTACGGGGGATCCTACGAGCAGTACTTC,CASSLAYGGSYEQYF
TRBD1,.,TRBJ1-6,TRBV12-3/TRBV12-4,TGTGCCAGCATCATAGGACAGGGTAATTCACCCCTCCACTTT,CASIIGQGNSPLHF
TRBD1,.,TRBJ1-3,TRBV19,TGTGCCAGTGAGGGACAGCTCTCTGGAAACACCATATATTTT,CASEGQLSGNTIYF
.,few,TRBJ1-5,TRBV20-1,TGCAGTGCTAGAGATTGGCAGGGGTTTAGCAATCAGCCCCAGCATTTT,CSARDWQGFSNQPQHF
.,.,TRBJ2-5,TRBV7-2,TGTGCCGGCAGCTTAACAGCCGGGTTAGAGACCCAGTACTTC,CAGSLTAGLETQYF
TRBD2,.,TRBJ2-5,TRBV6-2/TRBV6-3,TGTGCCAGCACTTTAAGCGGGGGGGGCAAGACCCAGTACTTC,CASTLSGGGKTQYF
TRBD1,few,TRBJ1-5,TRBV5-1,TGCGCCAGCAGCTCAGGGACAGGGGACCGCAATCAGCCCCAGCATTTT,CASSSGTGDRNQPQHF
.,.,TRBJ2-7,TRBV9,TGTGCCAGCAGCGTAGATTTAGTGTCCGAGCAGTACTTC,CASSVDLVSEQYF
.,.,TRBJ1-1,TRBV6-1,TGTGCCAGCAGTGTCCGTACTGAAGCTTTCTTT,CASSVRTEAFF
.,.,TRBJ2-2,TRBV7-7,TGTGCTAGCAGCTTACATCGGCAAGGGGGTTCAACGAACACCGGGGAGCTGTTTTTT,CASSLHRQGGSTNTGELFF
.,.,TRBJ1-2,TRBV7-9,TGTGCCAGCAGCCCGGGACACCACAACAACTATGGCTACACCTTC,CASSPGHHNNYGYTF
.,.,TRBJ2-7,TRBV20-1,TGCAGTGCTGGAGGGCCCAACTCCTACGAGCAGTACTTC,CSAGGPNSYEQYF
.,many,TRBJ1-4,TRBV2,TGTGCCAGCAGTGAACGCCTTGCAACTAATGAAAAACTGTTTTTT,CASSERLATNEKLFF